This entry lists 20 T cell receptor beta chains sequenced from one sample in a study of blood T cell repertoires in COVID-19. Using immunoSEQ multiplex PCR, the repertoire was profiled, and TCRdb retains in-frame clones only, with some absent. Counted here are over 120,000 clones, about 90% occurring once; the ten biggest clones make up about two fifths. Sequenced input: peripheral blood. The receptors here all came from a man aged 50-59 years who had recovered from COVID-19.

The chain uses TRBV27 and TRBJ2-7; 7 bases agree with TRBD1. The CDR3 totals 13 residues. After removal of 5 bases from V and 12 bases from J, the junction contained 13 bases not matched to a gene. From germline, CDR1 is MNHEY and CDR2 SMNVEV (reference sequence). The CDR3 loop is CASSLQGDTRPYF. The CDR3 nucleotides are TGTGCCAGCAGTCTCCAGGGGGACACGAGACCGTACTTC.

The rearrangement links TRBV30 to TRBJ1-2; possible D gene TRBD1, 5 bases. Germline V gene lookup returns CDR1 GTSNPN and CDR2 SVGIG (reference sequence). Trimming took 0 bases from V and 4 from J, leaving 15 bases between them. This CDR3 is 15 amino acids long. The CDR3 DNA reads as TGTGCCTGGAGTGTACAGAGACAGAGCATCTATGGCTACACCTTC. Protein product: CAWSVQRQSIYGYTF. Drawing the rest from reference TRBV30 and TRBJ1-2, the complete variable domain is SQTIHQWPATLVQPVGSPLSLECTVEGTSNPNLYWYRQAAGRGLQLLFYSVGIGQISSEVPQNLSASRPQDRQFILSSKKLLLSDSGFYLCAWSVQRQSIYGYTFGSGTRLTVV.

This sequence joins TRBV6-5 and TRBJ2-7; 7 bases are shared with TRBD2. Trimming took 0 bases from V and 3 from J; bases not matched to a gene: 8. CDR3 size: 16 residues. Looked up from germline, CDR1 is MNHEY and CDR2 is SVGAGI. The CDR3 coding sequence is TGTGCCAGCAGTTACTCGGGGGGAGCGGGGTTCTACGAGCAGTACTTC. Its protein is CASSYSGGAGFYEQYF.

The CDR3 reads CASNTRGLGNRGFQETQYF. The CDR3 nucleotides read TGTGCCAGCAACACAAGAGGTCTGGGTAATCGAGGGTTCCAAGAGACCCAGTACTTC. This chain uses TRBV3-1 (or the pseudogene TRBV3-2) with TRBJ2-5, with a tentative D call TRBD2 (5 bases). CDR3 length equals 19 residues. Deletions cut 7 bases from V and 1 base from J, with 28 bases between. Germline V gives CDR1 LGHDT, CDR2 YNNKEL (reference sequence).

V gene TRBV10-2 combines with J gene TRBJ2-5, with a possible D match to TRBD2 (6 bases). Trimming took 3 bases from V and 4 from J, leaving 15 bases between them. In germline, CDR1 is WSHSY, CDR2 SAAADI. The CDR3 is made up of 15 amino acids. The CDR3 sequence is CASSDNSAGLETQYF. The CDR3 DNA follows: TGCGCCAGCAGTGACAACAGTGCGGGGTTAGAGACCCAGTACTTC.

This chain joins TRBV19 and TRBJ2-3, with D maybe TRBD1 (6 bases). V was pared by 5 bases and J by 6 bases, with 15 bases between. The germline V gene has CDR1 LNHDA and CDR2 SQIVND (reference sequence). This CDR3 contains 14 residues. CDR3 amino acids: CASSVTGFADTQYF. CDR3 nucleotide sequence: TGTGCCAGTAGTGTTACAGGGTTCGCGGATACGCAGTATTTT. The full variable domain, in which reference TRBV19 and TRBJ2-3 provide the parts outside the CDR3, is DGGITQSPKYLFRKEGQNVTLSCEQNLNHDAMYWYRQDPGQGLRLIYYSQIVNDFQKGDIAEGYSVSREKKESFPLTVTSAQKNPTAFYLCASSVTGFADTQYFGPGTRLTVL.

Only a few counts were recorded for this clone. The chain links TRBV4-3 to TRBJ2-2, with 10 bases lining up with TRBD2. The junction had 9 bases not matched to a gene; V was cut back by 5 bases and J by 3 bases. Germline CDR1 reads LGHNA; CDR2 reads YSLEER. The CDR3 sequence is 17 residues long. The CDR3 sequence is CASSSSAGGTDTGELFF. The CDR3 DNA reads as TGCGCCAGCAGCTCTTCAGCGGGGGGGACCGACACCGGGGAGCTGTTTTTT.

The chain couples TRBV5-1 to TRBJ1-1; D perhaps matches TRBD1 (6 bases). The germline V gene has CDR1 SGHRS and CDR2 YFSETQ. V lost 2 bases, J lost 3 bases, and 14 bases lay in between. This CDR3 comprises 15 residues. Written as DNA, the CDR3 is TGCGCCAGCAGCTTTACAGGGCTCCAGGACACTGAAGCTTTCTTT. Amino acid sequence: CASSFTGLQDTEAFF.

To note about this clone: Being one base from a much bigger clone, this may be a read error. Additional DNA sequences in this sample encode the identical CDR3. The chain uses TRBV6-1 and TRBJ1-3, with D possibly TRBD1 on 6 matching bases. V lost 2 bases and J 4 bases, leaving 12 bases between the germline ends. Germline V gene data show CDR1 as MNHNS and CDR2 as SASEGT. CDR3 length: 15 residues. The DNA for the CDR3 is TGTGCCAGCAGTGAACTGGGGGCGCGGGGAAACACCATATATTTT. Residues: CASSELGARGNTIYF.

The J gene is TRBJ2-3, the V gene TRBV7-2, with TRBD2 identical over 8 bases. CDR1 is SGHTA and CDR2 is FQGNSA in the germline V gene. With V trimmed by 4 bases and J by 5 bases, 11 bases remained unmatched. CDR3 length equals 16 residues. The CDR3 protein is CASSSRSSGVRDTQYF. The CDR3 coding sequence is TGTGCCAGCAGCTCTCGAAGTAGCGGGGTCAGAGATACGCAGTATTTT.

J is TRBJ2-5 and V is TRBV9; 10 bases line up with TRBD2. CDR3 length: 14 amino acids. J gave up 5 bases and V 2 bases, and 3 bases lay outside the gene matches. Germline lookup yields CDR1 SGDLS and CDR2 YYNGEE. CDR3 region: CASSVLTSGETQYF. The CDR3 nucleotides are TGTGCCAGCAGCGTTTTGACTAGCGGGGAGACCCAGTACTTC.

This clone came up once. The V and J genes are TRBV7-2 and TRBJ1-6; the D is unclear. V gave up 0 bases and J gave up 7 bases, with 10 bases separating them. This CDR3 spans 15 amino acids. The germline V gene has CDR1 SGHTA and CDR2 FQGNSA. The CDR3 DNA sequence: TGTGCCAGCAGCTTAGCAGATGGCGGGAATTCACCCCTCCACTTT. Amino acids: CASSLADGGNSPLHF.

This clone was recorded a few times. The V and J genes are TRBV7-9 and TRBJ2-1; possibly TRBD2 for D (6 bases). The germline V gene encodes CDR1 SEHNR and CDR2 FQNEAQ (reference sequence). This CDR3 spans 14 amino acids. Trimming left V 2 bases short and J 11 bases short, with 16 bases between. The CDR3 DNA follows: TGTGCCAGCAGCTTATCGTGGGACTCAAGTCAGCAGTTCTTC. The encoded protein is CASSLSWDSSQQFF.

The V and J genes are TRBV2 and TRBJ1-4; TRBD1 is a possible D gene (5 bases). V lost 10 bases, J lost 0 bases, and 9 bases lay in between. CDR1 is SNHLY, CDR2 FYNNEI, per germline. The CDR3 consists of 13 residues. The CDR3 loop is CATSRATNEKLFF. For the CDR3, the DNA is TGTGCCACCAGCAGGGCAACTAATGAAAAACTGTTTTTT.

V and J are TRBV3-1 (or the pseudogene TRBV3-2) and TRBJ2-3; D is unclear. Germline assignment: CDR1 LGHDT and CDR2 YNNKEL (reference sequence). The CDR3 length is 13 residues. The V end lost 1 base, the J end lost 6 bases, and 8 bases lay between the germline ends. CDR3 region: CASSQAPSDTQYF. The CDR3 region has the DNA TGTGCCAGCAGCCAAGCTCCTTCGGATACGCAGTATTTT.

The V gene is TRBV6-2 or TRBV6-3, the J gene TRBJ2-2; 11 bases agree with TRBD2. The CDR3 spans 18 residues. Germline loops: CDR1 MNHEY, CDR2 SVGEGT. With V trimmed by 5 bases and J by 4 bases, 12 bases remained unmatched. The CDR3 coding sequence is TGTGCCAGCAGTCTCCGGGTAGCGGGGGGGCGACGCACCGGGGAGCTGTTTTTT. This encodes CASSLRVAGGRRTGELFF.

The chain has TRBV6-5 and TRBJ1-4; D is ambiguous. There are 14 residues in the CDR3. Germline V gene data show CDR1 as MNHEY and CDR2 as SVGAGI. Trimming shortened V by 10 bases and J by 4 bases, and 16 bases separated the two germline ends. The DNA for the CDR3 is TGTGCCACTATTCCGGGATTTAATAATGAAAAACTGTTTTTT. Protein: CATIPGFNNEKLFF.

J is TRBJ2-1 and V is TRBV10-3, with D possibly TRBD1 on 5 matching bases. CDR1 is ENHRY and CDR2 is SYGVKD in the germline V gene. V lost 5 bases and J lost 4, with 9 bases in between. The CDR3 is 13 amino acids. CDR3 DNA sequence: TGTGCCATCAGTTTGGACACGTACAATGAGCAGTTCTTC. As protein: CAISLDTYNEQFF.

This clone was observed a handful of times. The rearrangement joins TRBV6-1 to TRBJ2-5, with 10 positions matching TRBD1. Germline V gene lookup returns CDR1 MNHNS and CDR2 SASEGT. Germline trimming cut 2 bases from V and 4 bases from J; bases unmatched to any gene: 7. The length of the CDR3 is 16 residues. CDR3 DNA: TGTGCCAGCAGTGAAAGGACAGGGGGATCTCGAGAGACCCAGTACTTC. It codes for CASSERTGGSRETQYF.

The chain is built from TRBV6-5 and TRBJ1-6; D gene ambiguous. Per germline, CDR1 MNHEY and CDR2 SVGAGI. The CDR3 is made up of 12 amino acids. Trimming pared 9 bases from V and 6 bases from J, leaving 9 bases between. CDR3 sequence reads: CASNTFNSPLHF. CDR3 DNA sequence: TGTGCCAGTAACACATTTAATTCACCCCTCCACTTT.